Presented here are 27 T cell receptor beta chains from one specimen sequenced in a study of T cell responses to AZD1222 COVID-19 vaccine. The assay was immunoSEQ multiplex PCR, and TCRdb's table has in-frame clones only and misses some. The data contain roughly 150,000 clones, 88% of them seen just once; the ten biggest clones take up roughly 3.5%. The input for sequencing was peripheral blood, taken on day 0 of MenACWY control vaccination. Every receptor here comes from an adult in good health.

The V gene is TRBV6-2 or TRBV6-3, the J gene TRBJ2-5, with D perhaps being TRBD1 or TRBD2 (5 bases each). This CDR3 contains 13 residues. The V end was cut by 4 bases, the J end by 4 bases, with 10 bases between. Germline V CDR1 and CDR2: MNHEY, SVGEGT. The CDR3 loop reads CASSSGAGETQYF. The CDR3 nucleotides read TGTGCCAGCAGTTCCGGGGCCGGAGAGACCCAGTACTTC.

V usage is TRBV11-3 and J usage is TRBJ2-7; a possible D gene is TRBD1 (6 bases). Between the trimmed V and J ends, which lost 4 bases and 2 bases, there was a span of 15 bases. In germline, CDR1 is SGHNT, CDR2 YENEEA. The CDR3 length is 15 residues. The CDR3 nucleotides read TGTGCCAGCAGCTCCGTACTGACAGGCCCCTACGAGCAGTACTTC. This encodes CASSSVLTGPYEQYF.

This chain joins TRBV18 and TRBJ2-2; D perhaps matches TRBD2 (6 bases). The V and J ends lost 2 bases and 4 bases respectively, with 11 bases between them. Germline assignment: CDR1 KGHSH and CDR2 LQKENI. This CDR3 comprises 15 residues. CDR3: CASSPWTGSTGELFF. The CDR3 nucleotides read TGTGCCAGCTCACCATGGACCGGGAGCACCGGGGAGCTGTTTTTT.

The chain combines TRBV4-2 with TRBJ2-1; D not resolved. Trimming left V 1 base short and J 11 bases short, with 12 bases between. Germline-derived CDR1 and CDR2 are LGHNA and YNFKEQ. CDR3 length: 13 residues. CDR3 protein: CASSQGGGVQQFF. The CDR3 region has the DNA TGTGCCAGCAGCCAAGGGGGTGGGGTACAGCAGTTCTTC.

This clone was seen only a few times. This chain connects TRBV30 to TRBJ2-5; possible D gene TRBD2, 5 bases. Germline V gives CDR1 GTSNPN, CDR2 SVGIG (reference sequence). The CDR3 runs 13 residues. V was trimmed by 4 bases and J by 5 bases, leaving 14 bases between them. CDR3 sequence reads: CAWNSPGMETQYF. The CDR3 DNA reads TGTGCCTGGAACTCTCCGGGGATGGAGACCCAGTACTTC.

V and J are TRBV30 and TRBJ2-2; D possibly matches TRBD1 or TRBD2 (5 bases each). Germline values: CDR1 GTSNPN, CDR2 SVGIG (reference sequence). Trimming shortened V by 1 base and J by 0 bases, and 9 bases separated the two germline ends. CDR3 length: 15 amino acids. The CDR3 reads CAWSEGPANTGELFF. DNA of the CDR3: TGTGCCTGGAGTGAGGGACCTGCGAACACCGGGGAGCTGTTTTTT.

The chain has TRBV11-1 and TRBJ1-6, with 8 bases aligning to TRBD1. The CDR3 totals 16 residues. V lost 5 bases and J lost 6; bases outside the gene matches: 9. CDR1 is SGHAT and CDR2 is FQDESV in the germline V gene (reference sequence). The CDR3 loop is CASSASRGRGNSPLHF. CDR3 DNA sequence: TGTGCCAGCAGCGCGTCCAGGGGGCGCGGTAATTCACCCCTCCACTTT. Looking up the rest from reference TRBV11-1 and TRBJ1-6 gives the full variable domain: EAEVAQSPRYKITEKSQAVAFWCDPISGHATLYWYRQILGQGPELLVQFQDESVVDDSQLPKDRFSAERLKGVDSTLKIQPAELGDSAMYLCASSASRGRGNSPLHFGNGTRLTVT.

The J gene is TRBJ2-7, the V gene TRBV5-8; D gene ambiguous. The CDR3 has 14 residues. Germline V gene data show CDR1 as SGHTS and CDR2 as YDEGEE. V was cut by 0 bases and J by 3 bases, with 10 bases left in between. Here the CDR3 reads CASSLAQRGYEQYF. The CDR3 DNA reads TGTGCCAGCAGCTTGGCACAGAGAGGCTACGAGCAGTACTTC.

J is TRBJ2-7 and V is TRBV4-3; 12 nucleotides agree with TRBD2. The ends lost 3 bases at V and 4 bases at J; junction bases unmatched: 4. The CDR3 has 15 amino acids. Germline V gives CDR1 LGHNA, CDR2 YSLEER. This chain's CDR3 is CASSQIGLAGYEQYF. DNA of the CDR3: TGCGCCAGCAGCCAGATTGGACTAGCGGGGTACGAGCAGTACTTC.

This chain links TRBV7-2 with TRBJ1-6; TRBD1 is a possible D gene (5 bases). Germline V gene data show CDR1 as SGHTA and CDR2 as FQGNSA. CDR3 size: 14 residues. V was trimmed by 5 bases and J by 7 bases, leaving 12 bases between them. The CDR3 protein is CASSAGRRNSPLHF. The CDR3 DNA is TGTGCCAGCAGCGCGGGACGGAGAAATTCACCCCTCCACTTT.

CDR3 protein: CATSDRSRSVGYTF. The CDR3, as DNA: TGTGCCACCAGTGATCGGTCCCGGTCGGTTGGCTACACCTTC. The rearrangement uses TRBV24-1 and TRBJ1-2; D gene unclear. CDR1 is KGHDR and CDR2 is SFDVKD in the germline V gene. The CDR3 consists of 14 residues. The ends were cut back, 3 bases at V and 7 bases at J, with 14 bases in the middle.

This sequence joins TRBV27 and TRBJ1-4; tentatively, D is TRBD1 (5 bases). This CDR3 comprises 14 residues. Per germline, CDR1 MNHEY and CDR2 SMNVEV (reference sequence). Trimming removed 5 bases at V and 7 bases at J, with 14 bases between. The CDR3 region is CASSRTLQGEKLFF. The CDR3 region has the DNA TGTGCCAGCAGTAGAACTCTTCAGGGTGAAAAACTGTTTTTT. The full variable domain, in which reference TRBV27 and TRBJ1-4 provide the parts outside the CDR3, is EAQVTQNPRYLITVTGKKLTVTCSQNMNHEYMSWYRQDPGLGLRQIYYSMNVEVTDKGDVPEGYKVSRKEKRNFPLILESPSPNQTSLYFCASSRTLQGEKLFFGSGTQLSVL.

The genes are TRBV24-1 and TRBJ1-4; D is possibly TRBD1 (5 bases). This CDR3 spans 14 amino acids. Germline V gives CDR1 KGHDR, CDR2 SFDVKD. V lost 4 bases, J lost 7 bases, and 12 bases lay in between. CDR3 in DNA: TGTGCCACCAGTGACGCCGGACAAGGTGAAAAACTGTTTTTT. It translates to CATSDAGQGEKLFF.

The chain links TRBV29-1 to TRBJ2-7, with 7 bases identical to TRBD2. This CDR3 is 13 amino acids long. Germline V gives CDR1 SQVTM, CDR2 ANQGSEA. J gave up 2 bases and V 4 bases, and 5 bases lay outside the gene matches. The CDR3 nucleotides are TGCAGCGTTGGTCCTAGCGGACCCTACGAGCAGTACTTC. Translation: CSVGPSGPYEQYF.

The chain carries TRBV15 and TRBJ1-5, with 8 nucleotides matching TRBD1. V was clipped by 3 bases and J by 1 base; unmatched bases: 5. The CDR3 extends over 16 amino acids. Germline CDR1 reads LNHNV; CDR2 reads YYDKDF (reference sequence). The DNA of the CDR3 is TGTGCCACCAGCAGGGGACAGGTCAGAAGCAATCAGCCCCAGCATTTT. It encodes CATSRGQVRSNQPQHF.

The chain joins TRBV27 to TRBJ1-2; 7 bases line up with TRBD1. Germline V gene sequence: CDR1 MNHEY, CDR2 SMNVEV (reference sequence). V shed 5 bases, J shed 2 bases, and the junction held 5 bases outside the gene matches. The CDR3 runs to 14 residues. This CDR3 reads CASSPRQGNYGYTF. In DNA form, the CDR3 reads TGTGCCAGCAGTCCGAGACAGGGAAACTATGGCTACACCTTC.

This clone was observed once. This rearrangement joins TRBV5-3 to TRBJ1-2, with unresolved D. TRBV5-3 is recorded as an ORF, its role being uncertain. The length of the CDR3 is 16 residues. The germline V and J ends were trimmed by 4 bases and 2 bases, with 18 bases remaining between them. CDR3 in amino acids: CARSTINRDTNYGYTF. Here the CDR3 DNA reads TGTGCCAGAAGCACAATTAACCGCGACACCAACTATGGCTACACCTTC.

The chain couples TRBV4-3 to TRBJ1-5; D gene ambiguous. The germline gives CDR1 LGHNA, CDR2 YSLEER. The ends were cut back, 0 bases at V and 3 bases at J, with 9 bases in the middle. The CDR3 runs to 15 residues. The CDR3 spells CASSQDAGINQPQHF. The CDR3 nucleotides are TGCGCCAGCAGCCAAGATGCAGGAATCAATCAGCCCCAGCATTTT.

DNA for the CDR3: TGTGCCAGTAGTATGAGGACGGCATCCATGAACACTGAAGCTTTCTTT. Protein: CASSMRTASMNTEAFF. V is TRBV19 and J is TRBJ1-1; D not certain. V was trimmed by 3 bases and J by 0 bases, leaving 14 bases between them. There are 16 residues in the CDR3. Germline V gives CDR1 LNHDA, CDR2 SQIVND (reference sequence).

J is TRBJ2-5 and V is TRBV6-5, with D hard to call. From germline, CDR1 is MNHEY and CDR2 SVGAGI. The CDR3 loop spans 10 amino acids. V lost 4 bases to trimming and J lost 5 bases, with 2 bases between them. The CDR3 is CASSFETQYF. The CDR3 DNA follows: TGTGCCAGCAGTTTTGAGACCCAGTACTTC.

CDR3 in amino acids: CASSSEGQGAHTIYF. CDR3 in DNA: TGCGCCAGCAGCTCGGAGGGACAGGGGGCGCACACCATATATTTT. This chain links TRBV5-1 with TRBJ1-3, with 12 positions matching TRBD1. The CDR3 extends over 15 amino acids. The J segment lost 8 bases and the V segment lost 3 bases, leaving 6 bases of the junction unmatched. Looked up from germline, CDR1 is SGHRS and CDR2 is YFSETQ.

The chain combines TRBV5-5 with TRBJ1-2; D unclear. V shed 6 bases and J shed 0 bases, with 12 bases lying between them. The CDR3 loop spans 14 amino acids. Germline CDR1 reads SGHKS; CDR2 reads YYEKEE (reference sequence). The CDR3 sequence: CASTRSRANYGYTF. CDR3 DNA sequence: TGTGCCAGCACCCGTAGTCGGGCTAACTATGGCTACACCTTC.

The chain combines TRBV4-1 with TRBJ2-5, with 10 bases that match TRBD2. With 4 bases clipped from V and 2 bases from J, the junction kept 4 bases outside the gene matches. Per germline, CDR1 MGHRA and CDR2 YSYEKL. This CDR3 has 15 amino acids. CDR3 nucleotide sequence: TGCGCCAGCAGCCTAGGGACTAGCGTGCAAGAGACCCAGTACTTC. As protein: CASSLGTSVQETQYF.

The V gene is TRBV5-1, the J gene TRBJ2-2; 7 bases line up with TRBD2. The CDR3 runs 14 residues. V trimming: 7 bases; J trimming: 1 base; junction bases outside the gene matches: 4. Germline V gene lookup returns CDR1 SGHRS and CDR2 YFSETQ. The CDR3 nucleotides read TGCGCCAGCCTAGCGGTTTTGAACACCGGGGAGCTGTTTTTT. It is translated as CASLAVLNTGELFF.

This clone was detected only a few times. The rearrangement joins TRBV27 to TRBJ1-5; no definite D call. V shed 6 bases and J shed 0 bases, with 12 bases lying between them. CDR3 length: 15 residues. The germline gives CDR1 MNHEY, CDR2 SMNVEV (reference sequence). The CDR3 loop reads CASRYSWDSNQPQHF. CDR3 DNA sequence: TGTGCCAGCAGATACTCCTGGGATAGCAATCAGCCCCAGCATTTT.

This clone came up many times. This chain uses TRBV28 with TRBJ1-1, with D hard to call. The V gene lost 4 bases and the J gene lost 2 bases, with 14 bases spanning the gap. The length of the CDR3 is 15 residues. Germline CDR1 is MDHEN and CDR2 is SYDVKM. CDR3 amino acids: CASSSALGANTEAFF. The CDR3 DNA is TGTGCCAGCAGTTCCGCTTTGGGCGCTAACACTGAAGCTTTCTTT.

The chain employs TRBV5-6 and TRBJ1-5; D is possibly TRBD1 (5 bases). The CDR3 is 16 amino acids. Trimming pared 0 bases from V and 5 bases from J, leaving 15 bases between. Germline assignment: CDR1 SGHDT and CDR2 YYEEEE. This CDR3 reads CASSLVGSQGDQPQHF. The DNA of the CDR3 is TGTGCCAGCAGCTTGGTTGGCAGTCAAGGGGATCAGCCCCAGCATTTT.